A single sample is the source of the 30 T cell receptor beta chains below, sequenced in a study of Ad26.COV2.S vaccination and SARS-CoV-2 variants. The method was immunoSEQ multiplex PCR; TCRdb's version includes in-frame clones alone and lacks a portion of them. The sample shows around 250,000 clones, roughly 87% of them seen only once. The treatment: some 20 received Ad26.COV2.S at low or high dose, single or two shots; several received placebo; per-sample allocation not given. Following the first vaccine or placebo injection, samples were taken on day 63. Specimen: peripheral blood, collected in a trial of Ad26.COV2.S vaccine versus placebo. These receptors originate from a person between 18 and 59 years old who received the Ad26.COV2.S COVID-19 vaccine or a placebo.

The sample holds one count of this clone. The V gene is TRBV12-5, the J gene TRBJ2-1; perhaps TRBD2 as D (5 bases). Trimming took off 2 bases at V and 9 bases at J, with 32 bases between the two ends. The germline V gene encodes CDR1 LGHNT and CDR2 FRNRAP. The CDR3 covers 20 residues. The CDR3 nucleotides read TGTGCTAGTGGTTTGAGGTCGCCCTCCAGCCGAGCCCCCGAGGGTGGTGAGCAGTTCTTC. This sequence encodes CASGLRSPSSRAPEGGEQFF.

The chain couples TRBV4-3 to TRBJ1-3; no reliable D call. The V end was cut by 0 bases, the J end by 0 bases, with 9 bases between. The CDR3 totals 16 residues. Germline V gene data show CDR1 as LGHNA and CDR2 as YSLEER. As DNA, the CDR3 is TGCGCCAGCAGCCAAGATATCGCCAACTCTGGAAACACCATATATTTT. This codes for CASSQDIANSGNTIYF.

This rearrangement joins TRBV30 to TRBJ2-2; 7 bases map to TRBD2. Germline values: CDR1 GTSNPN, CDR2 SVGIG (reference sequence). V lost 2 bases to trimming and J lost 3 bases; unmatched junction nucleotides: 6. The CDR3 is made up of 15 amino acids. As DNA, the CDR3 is TGTGCCTGGAGTACGTATGGGGGGGACACCGGGGAGCTGTTTTTT. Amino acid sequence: CAWSTYGGDTGELFF.

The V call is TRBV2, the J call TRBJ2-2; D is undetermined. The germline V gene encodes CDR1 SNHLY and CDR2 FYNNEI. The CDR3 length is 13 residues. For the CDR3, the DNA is TGTGCTATCCAAGAGAGGAACACCGGGGAGCTGTTTTTT. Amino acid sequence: CAIQERNTGELFF.

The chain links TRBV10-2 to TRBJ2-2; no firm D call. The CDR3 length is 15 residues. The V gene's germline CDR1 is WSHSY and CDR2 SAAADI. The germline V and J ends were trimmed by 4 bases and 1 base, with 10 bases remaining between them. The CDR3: CASSGNLRNTGELFF. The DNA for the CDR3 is TGCGCCAGCAGTGGTAACCTACGGAACACCGGGGAGCTGTTTTTT.

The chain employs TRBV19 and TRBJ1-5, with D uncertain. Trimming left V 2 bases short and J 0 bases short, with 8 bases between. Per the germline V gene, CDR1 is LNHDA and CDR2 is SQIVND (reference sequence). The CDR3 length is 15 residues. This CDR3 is CASSIISSSNQPQHF. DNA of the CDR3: TGTGCCAGTAGTATAATCTCCTCTAGCAATCAGCCCCAGCATTTT.

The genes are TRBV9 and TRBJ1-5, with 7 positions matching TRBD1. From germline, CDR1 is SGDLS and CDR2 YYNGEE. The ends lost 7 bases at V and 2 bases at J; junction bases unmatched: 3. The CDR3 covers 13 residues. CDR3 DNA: TGTGCCAGCGACAGGGCAGGCAATCAGCCCCAGCATTTT. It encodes CASDRAGNQPQHF. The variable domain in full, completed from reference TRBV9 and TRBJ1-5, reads DSGVTQTPKHLITATGQRVTLRCSPRSGDLSVYWYQQSLDQGLQFLIQYYNGEERAKGNILERFSAQQFPDLHSELNLSSLELGDSALYFCASDRAGNQPQHFGDGTRLSIL.

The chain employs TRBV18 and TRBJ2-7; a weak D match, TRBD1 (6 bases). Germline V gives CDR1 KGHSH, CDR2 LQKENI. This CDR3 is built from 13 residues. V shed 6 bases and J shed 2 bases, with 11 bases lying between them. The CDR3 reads CASSQGQTYEQYV. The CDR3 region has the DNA TGTGCCAGCTCCCAAGGACAGACCTACGAGCAGTACGTC.

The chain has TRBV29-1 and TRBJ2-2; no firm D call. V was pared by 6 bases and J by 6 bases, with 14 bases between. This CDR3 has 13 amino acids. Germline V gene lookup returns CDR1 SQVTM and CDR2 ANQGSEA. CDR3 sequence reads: CSVPKSGPGELFF. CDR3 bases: TGCAGCGTACCCAAGTCAGGTCCCGGGGAGCTGTTTTTT.

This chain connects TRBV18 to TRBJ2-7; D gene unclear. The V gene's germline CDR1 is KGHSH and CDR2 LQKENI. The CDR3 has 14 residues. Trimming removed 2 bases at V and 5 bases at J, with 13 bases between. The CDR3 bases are TGTGCCAGCTCACCAATAAACAACAACCACGAGCAGTACTTC. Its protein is CASSPINNNHEQYF.

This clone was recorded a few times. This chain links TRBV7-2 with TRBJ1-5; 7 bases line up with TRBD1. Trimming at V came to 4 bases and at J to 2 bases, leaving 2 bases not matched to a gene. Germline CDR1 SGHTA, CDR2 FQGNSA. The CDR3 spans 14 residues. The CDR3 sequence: CASSSTGGNQPQHF. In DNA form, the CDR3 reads TGTGCCAGCAGCTCCACAGGGGGCAATCAGCCCCAGCATTTT.

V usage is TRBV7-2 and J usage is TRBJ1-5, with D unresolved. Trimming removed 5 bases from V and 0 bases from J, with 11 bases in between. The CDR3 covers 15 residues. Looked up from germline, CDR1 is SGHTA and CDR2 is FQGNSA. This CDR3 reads CASSPNSLSNQPQHF. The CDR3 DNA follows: TGTGCCAGCAGCCCTAACTCCCTTAGCAATCAGCCCCAGCATTTT.

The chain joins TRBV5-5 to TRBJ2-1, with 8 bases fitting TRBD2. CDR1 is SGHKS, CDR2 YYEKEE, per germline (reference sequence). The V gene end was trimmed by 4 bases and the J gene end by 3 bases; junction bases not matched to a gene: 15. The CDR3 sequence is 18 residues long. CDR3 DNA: TGTGCCAGCAGCAGCGCGGGTAGGGCGGGAGGAGTCTACAATGAGCAGTTCTTC. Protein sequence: CASSSAGRAGGVYNEQFF.

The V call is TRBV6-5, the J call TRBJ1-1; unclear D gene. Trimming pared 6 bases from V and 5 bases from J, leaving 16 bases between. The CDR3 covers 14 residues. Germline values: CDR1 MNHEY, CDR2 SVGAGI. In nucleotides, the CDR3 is TGTGCCAGCAGATCCCGGTCGGGGAGGACTGAAGCTTTCTTT. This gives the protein CASRSRSGRTEAFF.

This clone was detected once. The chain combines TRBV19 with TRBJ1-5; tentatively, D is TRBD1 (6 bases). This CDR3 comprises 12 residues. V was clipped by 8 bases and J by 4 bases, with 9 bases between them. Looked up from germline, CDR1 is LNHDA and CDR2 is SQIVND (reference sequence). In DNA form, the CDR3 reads TGTGCCAGTTGCCAGGGGAATCAGCCCCAGCATTTT. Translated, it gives CASCQGNQPQHF. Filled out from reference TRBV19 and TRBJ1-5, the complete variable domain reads DGGITQSPKYLFRKEGQNVTLSCEQNLNHDAMYWYRQDPGQGLRLIYYSQIVNDFQKGDIAEGYSVSREKKESFPLTVTSAQKNPTAFYLCASCQGNQPQHFGDGTRLSIL.

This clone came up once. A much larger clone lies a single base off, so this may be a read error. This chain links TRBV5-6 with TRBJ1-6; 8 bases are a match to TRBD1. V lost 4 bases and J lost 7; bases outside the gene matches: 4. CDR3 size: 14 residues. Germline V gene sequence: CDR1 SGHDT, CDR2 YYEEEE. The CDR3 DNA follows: TGTGCCAGCAGCGCCGGACAGGGAAATTCACCCCTCCACTTT. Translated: CASSAGQGNSPLHF.

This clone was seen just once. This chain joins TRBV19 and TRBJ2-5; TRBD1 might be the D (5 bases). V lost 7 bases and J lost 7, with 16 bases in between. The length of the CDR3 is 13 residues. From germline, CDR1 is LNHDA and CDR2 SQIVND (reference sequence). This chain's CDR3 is CASTTSRARTQYF. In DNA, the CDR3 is TGTGCCAGTACGACATCCAGGGCGCGGACCCAGTACTTC. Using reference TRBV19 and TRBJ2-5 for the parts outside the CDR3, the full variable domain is DGGITQSPKYLFRKEGQNVTLSCEQNLNHDAMYWYRQDPGQGLRLIYYSQIVNDFQKGDIAEGYSVSREKKESFPLTVTSAQKNPTAFYLCASTTSRARTQYFGPGTRLLVL.

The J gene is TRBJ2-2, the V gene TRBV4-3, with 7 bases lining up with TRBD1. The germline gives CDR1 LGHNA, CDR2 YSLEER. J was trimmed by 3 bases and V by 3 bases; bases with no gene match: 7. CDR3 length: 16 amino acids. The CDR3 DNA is TGCGCCAGCAGCCAGGAGACAGGGACCTACACCGGGGAGCTGTTTTTT. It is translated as CASSQETGTYTGELFF.

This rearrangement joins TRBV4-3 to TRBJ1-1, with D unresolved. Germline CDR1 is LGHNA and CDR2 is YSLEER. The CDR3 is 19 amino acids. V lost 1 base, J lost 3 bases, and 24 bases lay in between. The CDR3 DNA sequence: TGCGCCAGCAGCCAAGCGATTTTGAGGGCGGGGATCTTTGACACTGAAGCTTTCTTT. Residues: CASSQAILRAGIFDTEAFF.

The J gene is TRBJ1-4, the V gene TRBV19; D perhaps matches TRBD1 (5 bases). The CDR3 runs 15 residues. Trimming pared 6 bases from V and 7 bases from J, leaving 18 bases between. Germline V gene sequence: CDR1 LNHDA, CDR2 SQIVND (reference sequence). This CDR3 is CASSSIGTAGEKLFF. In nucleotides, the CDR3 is TGTGCCAGTAGCTCGATAGGGACTGCGGGTGAAAAACTGTTTTTT.

The CDR3 sequence: CASSSGPYNEQFF. The CDR3 bases are TGTGCCAGTAGCTCCGGACCCTACAATGAGCAGTTCTTC. V usage is TRBV19 and J usage is TRBJ2-1; D is unclear. Trimming took 6 bases from V and 2 from J, leaving 8 bases between them. Germline V gene sequence: CDR1 LNHDA, CDR2 SQIVND (reference sequence). The CDR3 totals 13 residues. The full variable domain, its missing parts supplied by reference TRBV19 and TRBJ2-1, is DGGITQSPKYLFRKEGQNVTLSCEQNLNHDAMYWYRQDPGQGLRLIYYSQIVNDFQKGDIAEGYSVSREKKESFPLTVTSAQKNPTAFYLCASSSGPYNEQFFGPGTRLTVL.

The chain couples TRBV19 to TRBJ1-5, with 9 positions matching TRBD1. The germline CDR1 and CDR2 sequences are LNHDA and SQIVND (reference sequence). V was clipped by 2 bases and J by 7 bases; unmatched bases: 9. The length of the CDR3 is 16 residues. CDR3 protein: CASSIPGQGLGQPQHF. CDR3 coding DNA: TGTGCCAGTAGTATACCGGGACAGGGCCTGGGGCAGCCCCAGCATTTT. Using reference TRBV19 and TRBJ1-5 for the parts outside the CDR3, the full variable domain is DGGITQSPKYLFRKEGQNVTLSCEQNLNHDAMYWYRQDPGQGLRLIYYSQIVNDFQKGDIAEGYSVSREKKESFPLTVTSAQKNPTAFYLCASSIPGQGLGQPQHFGDGTRLSIL.

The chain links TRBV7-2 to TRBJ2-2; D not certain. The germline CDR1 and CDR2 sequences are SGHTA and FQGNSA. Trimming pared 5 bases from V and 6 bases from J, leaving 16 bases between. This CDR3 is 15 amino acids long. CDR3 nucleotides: TGTGCCAGCAGCAACCGGGTCCCCTTATCCGGGGAGCTGTTTTTT. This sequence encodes CASSNRVPLSGELFF. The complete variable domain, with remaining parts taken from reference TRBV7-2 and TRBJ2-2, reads GAGVSQSPSNKVTEKGKDVELRCDPISGHTALYWYRQSLGQGLEFLIYFQGNSAPDKSGLPSDRFSAERTGGSVSTLTIQRTQQEDSAVYLCASSNRVPLSGELFFGEGSRLTVL.

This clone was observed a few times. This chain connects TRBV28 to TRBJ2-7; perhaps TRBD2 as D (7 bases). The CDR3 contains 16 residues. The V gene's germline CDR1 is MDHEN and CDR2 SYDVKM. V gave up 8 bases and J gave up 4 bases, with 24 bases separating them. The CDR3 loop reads CASGPEGGGNMYEQYV. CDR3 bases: TGTGCCAGCGGACCCGAGGGGGGGGGCAACATGTACGAGCAGTACGTC.

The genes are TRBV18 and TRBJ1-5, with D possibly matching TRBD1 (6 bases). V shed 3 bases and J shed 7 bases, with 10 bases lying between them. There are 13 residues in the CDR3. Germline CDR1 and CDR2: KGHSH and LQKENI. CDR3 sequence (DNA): TGTGCCAGCTCACCCAAACAGGGACAGCCCCAGCATTTT. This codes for CASSPKQGQPQHF.

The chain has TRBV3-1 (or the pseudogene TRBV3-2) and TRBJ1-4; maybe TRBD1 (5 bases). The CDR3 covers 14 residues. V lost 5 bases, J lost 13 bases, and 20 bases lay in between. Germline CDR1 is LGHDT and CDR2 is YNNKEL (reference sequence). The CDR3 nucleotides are TGTGCCAGCAGCGAGGGACTATTATCGTTTAGACTGTTTTTT. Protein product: CASSEGLLSFRLFF.

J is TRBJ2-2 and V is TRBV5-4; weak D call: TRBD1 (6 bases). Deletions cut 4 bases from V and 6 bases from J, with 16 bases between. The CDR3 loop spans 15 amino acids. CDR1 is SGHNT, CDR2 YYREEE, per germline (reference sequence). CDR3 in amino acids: CASSPSTTGSGELFF. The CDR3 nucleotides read TGTGCCAGCAGCCCATCTACAACAGGGTCCGGGGAGCTGTTTTTT.

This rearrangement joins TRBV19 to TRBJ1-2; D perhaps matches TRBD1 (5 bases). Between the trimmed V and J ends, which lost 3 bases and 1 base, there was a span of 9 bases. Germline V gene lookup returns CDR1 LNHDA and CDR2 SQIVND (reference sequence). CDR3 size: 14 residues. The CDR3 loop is CASSIRGSNYGYTF. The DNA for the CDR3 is TGTGCCAGTAGTATCCGGGGCAGTAACTATGGCTACACCTTC.

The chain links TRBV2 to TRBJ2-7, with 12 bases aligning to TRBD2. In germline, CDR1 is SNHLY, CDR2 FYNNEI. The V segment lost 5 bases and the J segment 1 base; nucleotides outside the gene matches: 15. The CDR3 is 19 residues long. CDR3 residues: CASSPTLLAGGSRSYEQYV. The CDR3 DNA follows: TGTGCCAGCAGTCCCACCTTACTAGCGGGAGGATCTAGGTCCTACGAGCAGTACGTC.

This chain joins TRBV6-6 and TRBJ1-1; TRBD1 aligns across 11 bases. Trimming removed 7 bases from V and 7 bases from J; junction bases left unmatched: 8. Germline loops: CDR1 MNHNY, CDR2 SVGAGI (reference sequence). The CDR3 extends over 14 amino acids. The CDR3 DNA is TGTGCCAGCACCCCGGGACAGGGGGTCGGTGAAGCTTTCTTT. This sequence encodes CASTPGQGVGEAFF.